This TCR beta chain was identified in a study of blood T cell repertoires in COVID-19 (dated by TCRdb to between 2020 and 2021). Regarding the research as a whole: The collaborator samples originated in the United States, Italy and Spain and spanned the acute and convalescent phases of COVID-19. Where available, HLA class I and class II types were taken from metadata supplied by the sample provider and were not determined by assay-based typing. The repertoires were released in a freely available public database meant as a resource for research on the immune response to SARS-CoV-2. The dataset comprised deeply sampled blood TCRbeta repertoires from subjects exposed to, actively infected with, or recovered from COVID-19. The samples were drawn from the first 160 participants of the ongoing ImmuneRACE study and from 950 to 1,500 subjects provided by 6 global collaborators. Nearly every sample came with metadata listing a de-identified subject ID, COVID-19 status, age in years and sex. The prospective study material was composed of cDNA or gDNA derived from T cells, B-cell-depleted T cells, or PBMCs.

On the study overall, not on this receptor specifically: The quantity of clinical and demographic metadata differed by source and by participant and was supplied without curation.

TCRbeta CDR3 regions were amplified from genomic DNA using the immunoSEQ Assay, a bias-controlled multiplex PCR. For the original study's pipeline: The number of nucleated cells in each sample was estimated from the amplification of reference gene primers within the assay. Sequence reads were collapsed and filtered to measure the absolute abundance of every unique TCRbeta CDR3 rearrangement. For each sample, productive Simpson clonality was calculated as the square root of Simpson's diversity index across productive rearrangements. Sourced from immuneACCESS, this table was stored by TCRdb with only in-frame sequences that have V and J called. A share of the clones is absent; for the studies checked, an unresolved V gene accounts for under half, and the remainder has no known explanation. The DNA was the basis for D and trimming; V, J and clone size are from that table. The sample table lists more than 45,000 clones, less than 95% of them with a count of one. The leading ten clones occupy under 8.5% of the sample.

Collaborating institutions collected whole blood in K2EDTA tubes following their own protocols. For TCRbeta analysis, collaborators shipped samples in one of three forms: frozen whole blood, isolated PBMCs, or DNA extracted from either of those sample types. A single count supports this clone. Its target antigen remains unknown. Qualities for individual bases were not recorded, and no much larger clone is one base off. This TCR was recovered from a man between 65 and 80 years old with active COVID-19. Sequenced material: peripheral blood.

The DNA sequence is TGTGCCAGCAGCTCCCCCCCTCCGGGACTACCGAACACCGGGGAGCTGTTTTTT. This encodes CASSSPPPGLPNTGELFF. The chain couples TRBV11-2 to TRBJ2-2; 7 central bases correspond to TRBD2. The CDR3 holds 18 amino acids from the cysteine to the phenylalanine. Just the 54-base CDR3 DNA is kept, in frame starting at base 1. Trimming accounts for 4 bases at V and 0 bases at J, while the number of junction bases matched to no gene is 11. CDR1 and CDR2 are read off the germline V gene as SGHAT and FQNNGV.